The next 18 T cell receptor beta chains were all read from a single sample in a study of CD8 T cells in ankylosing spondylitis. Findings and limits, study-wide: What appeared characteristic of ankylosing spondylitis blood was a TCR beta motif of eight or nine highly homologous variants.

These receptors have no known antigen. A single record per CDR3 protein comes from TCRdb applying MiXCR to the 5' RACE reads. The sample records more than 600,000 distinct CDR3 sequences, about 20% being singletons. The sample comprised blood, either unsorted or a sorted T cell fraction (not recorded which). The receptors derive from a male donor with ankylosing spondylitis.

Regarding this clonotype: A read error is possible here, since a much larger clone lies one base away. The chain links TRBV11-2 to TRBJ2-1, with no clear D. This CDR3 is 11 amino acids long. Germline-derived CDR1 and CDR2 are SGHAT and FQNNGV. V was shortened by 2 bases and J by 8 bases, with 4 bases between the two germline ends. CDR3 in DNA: TGTGCCAGCAGCTTAATCTATGAGCAGTTCTTC. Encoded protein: CASSLIYEQFF.

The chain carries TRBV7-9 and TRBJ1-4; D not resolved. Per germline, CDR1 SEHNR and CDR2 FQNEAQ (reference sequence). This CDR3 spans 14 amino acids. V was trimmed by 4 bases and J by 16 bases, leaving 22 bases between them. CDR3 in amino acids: CASSSIGPSGFGFF. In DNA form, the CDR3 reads TGTGCCAGCAGCTCGATCGGACCCTCGGGGTTTGGGTTTTTT.

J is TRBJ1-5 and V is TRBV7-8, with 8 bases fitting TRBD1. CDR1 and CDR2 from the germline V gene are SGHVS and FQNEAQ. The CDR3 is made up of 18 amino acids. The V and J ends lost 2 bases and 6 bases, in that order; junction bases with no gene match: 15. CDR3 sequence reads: CASSLLTVDREVAQPQHF. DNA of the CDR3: TGTGCCAGCAGCTTATTAACGGTGGACAGGGAGGTTGCTCAGCCCCAGCATTTT.

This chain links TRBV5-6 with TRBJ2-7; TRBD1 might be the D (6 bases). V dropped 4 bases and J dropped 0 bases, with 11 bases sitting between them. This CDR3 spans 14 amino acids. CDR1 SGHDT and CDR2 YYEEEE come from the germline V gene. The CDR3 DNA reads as TGTGCCAGCAGCCAACGGACAGTCTCCTACGAGCAGTACTTC. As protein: CASSQRTVSYEQYF.

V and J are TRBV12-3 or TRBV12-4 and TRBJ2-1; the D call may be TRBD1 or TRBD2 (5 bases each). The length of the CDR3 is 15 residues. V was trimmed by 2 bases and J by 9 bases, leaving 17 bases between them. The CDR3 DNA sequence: TGTGCCAGCAGTTTACCGGACCAGGTGGGGGTTGAGCAGTTCTTC. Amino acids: CASSLPDQVGVEQFF.

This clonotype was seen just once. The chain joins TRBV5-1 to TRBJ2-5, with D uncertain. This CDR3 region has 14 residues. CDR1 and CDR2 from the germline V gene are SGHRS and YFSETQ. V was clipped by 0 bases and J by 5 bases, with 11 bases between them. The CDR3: CASSLAEGSETQYF. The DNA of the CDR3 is TGCGCCAGCAGCTTGGCCGAAGGGTCGGAGACCCAGTACTTC.

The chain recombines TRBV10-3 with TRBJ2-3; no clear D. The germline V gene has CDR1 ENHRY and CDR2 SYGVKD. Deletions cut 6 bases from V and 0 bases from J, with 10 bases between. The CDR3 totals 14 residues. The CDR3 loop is CAIRGTASTDTQYF. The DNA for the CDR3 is TGTGCCATCAGGGGAACCGCTAGCACAGATACGCAGTATTTT.

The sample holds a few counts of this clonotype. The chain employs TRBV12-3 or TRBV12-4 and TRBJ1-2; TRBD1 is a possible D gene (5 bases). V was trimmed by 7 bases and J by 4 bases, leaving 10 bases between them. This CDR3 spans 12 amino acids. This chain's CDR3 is CASTLGLYGYTF. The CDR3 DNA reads TGTGCCAGCACCTTGGGACTCTATGGCTACACCTTC.

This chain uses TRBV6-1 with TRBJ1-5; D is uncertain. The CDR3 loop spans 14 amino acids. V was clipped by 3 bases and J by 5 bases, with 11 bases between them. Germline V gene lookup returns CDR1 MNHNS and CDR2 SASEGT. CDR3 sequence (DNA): TGTGCCAGCAGTGACAGGCCTCGGGATCAGCCCCAGCATTTT. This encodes CASSDRPRDQPQHF.

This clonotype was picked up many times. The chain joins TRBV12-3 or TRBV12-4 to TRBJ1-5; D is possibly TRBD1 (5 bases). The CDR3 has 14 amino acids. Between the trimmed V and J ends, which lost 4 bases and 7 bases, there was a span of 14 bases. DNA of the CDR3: TGTGCCAGCAGTTGGGGACCCTCGGAGCAGCCCCAGCATTTT. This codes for CASSWGPSEQPQHF.

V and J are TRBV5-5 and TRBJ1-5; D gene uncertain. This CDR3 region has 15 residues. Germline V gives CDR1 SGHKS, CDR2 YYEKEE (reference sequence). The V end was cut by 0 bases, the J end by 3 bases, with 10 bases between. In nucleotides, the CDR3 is TGTGCCAGCAGCTTGGACAGCCTTAACAATCAGCCCCAGCATTTT. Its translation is CASSLDSLNNQPQHF.

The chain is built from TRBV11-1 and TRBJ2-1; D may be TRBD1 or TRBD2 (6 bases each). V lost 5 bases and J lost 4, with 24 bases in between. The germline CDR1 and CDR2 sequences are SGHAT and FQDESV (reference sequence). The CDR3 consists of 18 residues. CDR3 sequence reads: CASSDGTDPGVRYNEQFF. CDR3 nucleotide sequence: TGTGCCAGCAGCGATGGGACTGACCCAGGGGTGAGATACAATGAGCAGTTCTTC.

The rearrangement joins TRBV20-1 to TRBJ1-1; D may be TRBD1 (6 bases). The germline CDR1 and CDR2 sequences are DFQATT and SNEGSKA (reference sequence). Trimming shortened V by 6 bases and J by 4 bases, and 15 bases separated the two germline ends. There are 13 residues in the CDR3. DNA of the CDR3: TGCAGTGCAAGATGGGACATGGCCACTGAAGCTTTCTTT. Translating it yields CSARWDMATEAFF.

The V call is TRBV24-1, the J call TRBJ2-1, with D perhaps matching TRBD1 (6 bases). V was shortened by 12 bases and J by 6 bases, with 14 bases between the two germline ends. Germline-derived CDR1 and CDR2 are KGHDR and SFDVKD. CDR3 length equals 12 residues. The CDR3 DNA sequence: TGTGCCGAAACAGGGAAGTGCAATGAGCAGTTCTTC. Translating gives CAETGKCNEQFF.

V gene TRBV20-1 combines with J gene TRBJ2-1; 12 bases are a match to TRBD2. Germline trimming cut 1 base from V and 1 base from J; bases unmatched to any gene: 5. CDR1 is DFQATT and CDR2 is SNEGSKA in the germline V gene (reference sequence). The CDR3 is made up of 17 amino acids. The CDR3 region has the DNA TGCAGTGCTAGAGTTTCTAGCGGGGGGGCGTCCTACAATGAGCAGTTCTTC. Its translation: CSARVSSGGASYNEQFF.

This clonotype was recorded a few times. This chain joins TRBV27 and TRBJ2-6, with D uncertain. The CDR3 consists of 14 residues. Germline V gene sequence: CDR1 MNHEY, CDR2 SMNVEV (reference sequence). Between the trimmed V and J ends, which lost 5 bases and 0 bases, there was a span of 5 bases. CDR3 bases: TGTGCCAGCAGTACAGACTCTGGGGCCAACGTCCTGACTTTC. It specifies CASSTDSGANVLTF.

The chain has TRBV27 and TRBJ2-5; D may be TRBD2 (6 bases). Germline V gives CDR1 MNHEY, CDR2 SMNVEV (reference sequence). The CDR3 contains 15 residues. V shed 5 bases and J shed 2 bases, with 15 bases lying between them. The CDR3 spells CASSPTYSGQETQYF. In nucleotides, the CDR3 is TGTGCCAGCAGTCCGACATACAGCGGGCAAGAGACCCAGTACTTC.

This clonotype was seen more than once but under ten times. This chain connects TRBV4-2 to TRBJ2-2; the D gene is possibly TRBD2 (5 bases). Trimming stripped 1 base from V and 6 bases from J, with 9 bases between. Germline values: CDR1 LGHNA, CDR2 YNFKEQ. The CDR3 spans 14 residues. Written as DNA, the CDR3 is TGTGCCAGCAGCCAAGGACTACCACCCGGGGAGCTGTTTTTT. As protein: CASSQGLPPGELFF.